One and the same sample provided the 10 T cell receptor beta chains below, sequenced in a study of OX40 agonist ivuxolimab in advanced cancers. Sequencing was performed with immunoSEQ multiplex PCR; in TCRdb, only in-frame clones are kept and a portion is missing. The sample has roughly 60,000 clones, roughly nine tenths seen once. Here the sequenced sample was CD4+ or CD8+ T cells sorted from blood, taken in a trial of the OX40 agonist ivuxolimab. The receptor set was obtained from an adult with an advanced solid tumor such as melanoma, head and neck, liver or kidney cancer.

The rearrangement uses TRBV5-1 and TRBJ1-4; D remains unclear. The CDR3 runs to 16 residues. Germline loops: CDR1 SGHRS, CDR2 YFSETQ. V gave up 1 base and J gave up 4 bases, with 14 bases separating them. CDR3 DNA: TGCGCCAGCAGCTTGAACCAACCGAGCCTTAATGAAAAACTGTTTTTT. Its protein product is CASSLNQPSLNEKLFF.

The J gene is TRBJ1-5, the V gene TRBV28; 8 bases match TRBD1. CDR1 is MDHEN, CDR2 SYDVKM, per germline. The CDR3 covers 16 residues. The trim removed 3 bases at V and 6 bases at J, leaving 10 bases unmatched. This chain's CDR3 is CASSFRTGNYGQPQHF. The CDR3 region has the DNA TGTGCCAGCAGTTTCAGGACAGGGAATTACGGTCAGCCCCAGCATTTT.

The gene calls are TRBV4-2 and TRBJ1-4; D gene ambiguous. The CDR3 length is 15 residues. Looked up from germline, CDR1 is LGHNA and CDR2 is YNFKEQ. Trimming stripped 0 bases from V and 5 bases from J, with 10 bases between. DNA for the CDR3: TGTGCCAGCAGCCAAGATATGGCCGTAAATGAAAAACTGTTTTTT. Translating it yields CASSQDMAVNEKLFF.

The genes are TRBV10-3 and TRBJ1-2, with TRBD1 matching over 7 bases. Germline loops: CDR1 ENHRY, CDR2 SYGVKD. After removal of 1 base from V and 5 bases from J, the junction contained 4 bases not matched to a gene. The CDR3 length is 14 residues. CDR3 sequence reads: CAISELGQLYGYTF. CDR3 bases: TGTGCCATCAGTGAGTTGGGACAGCTTTATGGCTACACCTTC.

This sequence joins TRBV5-4 and TRBJ2-2, with 8 bases that match TRBD1. The CDR3 length is 16 residues. Losses at the gene ends were 3 bases for V and 7 bases for J; bases not matched to a gene: 11. Per the germline V gene, CDR1 is SGHNT and CDR2 is YYREEE (reference sequence). Written as DNA, the CDR3 is TGTGCCAGCAGCTCCGGACAGGGAAGGGTCGGCGGGGAGCTGTTTTTT. Encoded protein: CASSSGQGRVGGELFF.

This chain links TRBV9 with TRBJ2-1; no definite D call. Germline values: CDR1 SGDLS, CDR2 YYNGEE. With 8 bases removed from V and 4 bases from J, the gap between germline ends came to 22 bases. CDR3 length equals 16 residues. The CDR3: CARIHGPLREYNEQFF. Written as DNA, the CDR3 is TGTGCCAGAATCCACGGCCCCCTTAGAGAATACAATGAGCAGTTCTTC.

V and J are TRBV19 and TRBJ2-7; 9 bases align to TRBD1. This CDR3 has 15 amino acids. Germline V gene lookup returns CDR1 LNHDA and CDR2 SQIVND (reference sequence). V was clipped by 5 bases and J by 7 bases; unmatched bases: 12. CDR3 DNA sequence: TGTGCCAGTAGTTACCCGGGACAGGGAGTTTATGAGCAGTACTTC. This encodes CASSYPGQGVYEQYF.

The chain couples TRBV5-4 to TRBJ2-1; unclear D gene. CDR3 length equals 13 residues. CDR1 is SGHNT, CDR2 YYREEE, per germline (reference sequence). Trimming took off 2 bases at V and 7 bases at J, with 10 bases between the two ends. CDR3 loop: CASSFSARNEQFF. The CDR3, as DNA: TGTGCCAGCAGCTTTTCTGCGCGGAATGAGCAGTTCTTC.

This chain joins TRBV12-5 and TRBJ2-2; 8 nucleotides agree with TRBD1. The germline V gene has CDR1 LGHNT and CDR2 FRNRAP. The CDR3 has 15 amino acids. J lost 7 bases, V lost 0 bases, and 4 bases had no gene match. The CDR3 spells CASGLVTGGNGELFF. The CDR3 bases are TGTGCTAGTGGTTTGGTCACAGGGGGTAACGGGGAGCTGTTTTTT.

The V and J genes are TRBV30 and TRBJ2-4; the D gene is possibly TRBD2 (6 bases). This CDR3 spans 14 amino acids. Trimming stripped 7 bases from V and 3 bases from J, with 16 bases between. The germline V gene encodes CDR1 GTSNPN and CDR2 SVGIG (reference sequence). DNA of the CDR3: TGTGCCTTCAGGACTACTCGAGGCAAAAACATTCAGTACTTC. This encodes CAFRTTRGKNIQYF.